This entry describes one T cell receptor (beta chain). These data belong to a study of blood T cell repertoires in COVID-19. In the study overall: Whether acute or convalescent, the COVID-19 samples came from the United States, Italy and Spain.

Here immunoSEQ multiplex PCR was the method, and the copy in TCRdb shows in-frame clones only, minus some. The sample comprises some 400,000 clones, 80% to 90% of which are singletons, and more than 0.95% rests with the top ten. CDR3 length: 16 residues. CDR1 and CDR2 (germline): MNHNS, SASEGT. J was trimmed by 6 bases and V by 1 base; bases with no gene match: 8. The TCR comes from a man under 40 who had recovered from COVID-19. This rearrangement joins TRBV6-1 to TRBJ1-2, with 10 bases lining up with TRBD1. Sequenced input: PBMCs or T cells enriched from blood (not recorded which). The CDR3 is CASSEVWTGGADGYTF. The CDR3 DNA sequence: TGTGCCAGCAGTGAAGTTTGGACAGGGGGGGCGGATGGCTACACCTTC.